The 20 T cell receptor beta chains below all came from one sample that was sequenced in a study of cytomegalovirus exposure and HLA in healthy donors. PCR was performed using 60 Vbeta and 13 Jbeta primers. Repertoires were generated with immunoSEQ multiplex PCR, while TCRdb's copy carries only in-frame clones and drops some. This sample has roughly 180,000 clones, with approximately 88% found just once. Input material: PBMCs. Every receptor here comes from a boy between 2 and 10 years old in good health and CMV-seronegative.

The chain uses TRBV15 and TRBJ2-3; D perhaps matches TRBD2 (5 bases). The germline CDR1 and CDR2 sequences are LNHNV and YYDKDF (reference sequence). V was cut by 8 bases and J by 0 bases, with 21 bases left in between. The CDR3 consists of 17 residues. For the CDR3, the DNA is TGTGCCACCTCGCCTTCTTTCTGGCGGGCTAGCACAGATACGCAGTATTTT. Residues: CATSPSFWRASTDTQYF.

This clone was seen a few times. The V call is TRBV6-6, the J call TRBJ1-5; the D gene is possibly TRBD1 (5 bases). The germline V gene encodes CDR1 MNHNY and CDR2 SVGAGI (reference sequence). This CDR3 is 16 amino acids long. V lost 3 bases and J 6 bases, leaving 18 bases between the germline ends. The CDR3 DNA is TGTGCCAGCAGTTATGCGGGACGGGGAGTTGGTCAGCCCCAGCATTTT. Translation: CASSYAGRGVGQPQHF.

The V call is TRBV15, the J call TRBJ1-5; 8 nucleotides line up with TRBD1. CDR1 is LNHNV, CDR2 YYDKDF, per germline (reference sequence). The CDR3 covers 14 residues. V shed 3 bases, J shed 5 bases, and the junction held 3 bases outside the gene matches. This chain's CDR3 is CATSRQQGDQPQHF. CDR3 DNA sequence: TGTGCCACCAGCAGGCAACAGGGGGATCAGCCCCAGCATTTT.

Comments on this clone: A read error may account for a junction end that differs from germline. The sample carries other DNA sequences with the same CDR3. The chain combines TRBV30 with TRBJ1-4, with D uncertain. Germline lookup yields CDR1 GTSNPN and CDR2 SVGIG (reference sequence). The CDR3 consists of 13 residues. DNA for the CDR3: TGTGCCTGGAGTGTAGCAACTAATGAAAAACTGTTTTTC. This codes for CAWSVATNEKLFF.

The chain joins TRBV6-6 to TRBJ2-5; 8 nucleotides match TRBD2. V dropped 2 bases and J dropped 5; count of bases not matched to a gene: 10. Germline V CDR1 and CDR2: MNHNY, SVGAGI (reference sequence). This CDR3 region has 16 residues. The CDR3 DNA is TGTGCCAGCAGTTACAGGAGCGGGGGCGCTGGTGAGACCCAGTACTTC. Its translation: CASSYRSGGAGETQYF.

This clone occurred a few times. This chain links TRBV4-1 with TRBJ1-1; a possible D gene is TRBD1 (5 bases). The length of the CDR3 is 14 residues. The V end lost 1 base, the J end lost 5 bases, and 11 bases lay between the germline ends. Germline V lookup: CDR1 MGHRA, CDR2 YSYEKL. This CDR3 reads CASSQGEGSTEAFF. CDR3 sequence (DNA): TGCGCCAGCAGCCAAGGGGAGGGGTCGACTGAAGCTTTCTTT.

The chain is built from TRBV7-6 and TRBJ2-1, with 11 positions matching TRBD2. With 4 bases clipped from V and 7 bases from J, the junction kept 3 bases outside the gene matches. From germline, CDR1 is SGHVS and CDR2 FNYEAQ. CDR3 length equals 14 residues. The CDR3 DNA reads TGTGCCAGCAGCTATGTAGCGGGAGGGAATGAGCAGTTCTTC. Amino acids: CASSYVAGGNEQFF.

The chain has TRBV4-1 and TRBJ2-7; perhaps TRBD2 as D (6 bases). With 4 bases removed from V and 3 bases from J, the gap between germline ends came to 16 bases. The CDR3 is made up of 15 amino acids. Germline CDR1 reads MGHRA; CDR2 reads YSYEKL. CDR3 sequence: CASSLGTDSFYEQYF. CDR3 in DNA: TGCGCCAGCAGCCTTGGGACTGACTCTTTCTACGAGCAGTACTTC.

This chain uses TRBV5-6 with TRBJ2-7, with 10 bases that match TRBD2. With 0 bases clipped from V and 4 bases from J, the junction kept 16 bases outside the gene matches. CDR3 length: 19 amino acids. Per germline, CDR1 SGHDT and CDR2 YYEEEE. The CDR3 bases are TGTGCCAGCAGCTTGGCCACAACAACCACTAGCGGGACCGGTTACGAGCAGTACTTC. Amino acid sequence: CASSLATTTTSGTGYEQYF. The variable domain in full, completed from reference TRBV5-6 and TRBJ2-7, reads DAGVTQSPTHLIKTRGQQVTLRCSPKSGHDTVSWYQQALGQGPQFIFQYYEEEERQRGNFPDRFSGHQFPNYSSELNVNALLLGDSALYLCASSLATTTTSGTGYEQYFGPGTRLTVT.

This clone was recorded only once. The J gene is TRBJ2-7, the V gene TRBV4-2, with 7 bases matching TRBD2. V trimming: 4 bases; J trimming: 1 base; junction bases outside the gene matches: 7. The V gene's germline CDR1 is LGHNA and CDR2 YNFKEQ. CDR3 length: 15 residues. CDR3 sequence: CASSPRGGQSYEQYF. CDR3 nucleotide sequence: TGTGCCAGCAGCCCAAGGGGAGGGCAATCCTACGAGCAGTACTTC.

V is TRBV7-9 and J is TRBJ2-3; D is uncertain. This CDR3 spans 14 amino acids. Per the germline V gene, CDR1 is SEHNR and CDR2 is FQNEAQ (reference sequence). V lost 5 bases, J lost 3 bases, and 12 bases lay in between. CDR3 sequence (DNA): TGTGCCAGCAGCACGACTGGCACGACAGATACGCAGTATTTT. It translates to CASSTTGTTDTQYF.

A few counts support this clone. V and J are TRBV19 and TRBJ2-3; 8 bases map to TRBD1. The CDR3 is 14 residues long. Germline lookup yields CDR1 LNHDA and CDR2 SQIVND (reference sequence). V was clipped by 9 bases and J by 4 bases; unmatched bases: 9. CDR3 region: CASQLQDRADTQYF. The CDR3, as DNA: TGTGCCAGCCAACTCCAGGACAGGGCAGATACGCAGTATTTT.

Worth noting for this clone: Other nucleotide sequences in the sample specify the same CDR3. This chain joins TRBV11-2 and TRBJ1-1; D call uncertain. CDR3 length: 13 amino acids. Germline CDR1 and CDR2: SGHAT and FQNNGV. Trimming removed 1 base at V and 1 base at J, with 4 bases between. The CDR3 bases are TGTGCCAGCAGCTTAGCAGGGAACACTGAAGCTTTCTTT. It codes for CASSLAGNTEAFF.

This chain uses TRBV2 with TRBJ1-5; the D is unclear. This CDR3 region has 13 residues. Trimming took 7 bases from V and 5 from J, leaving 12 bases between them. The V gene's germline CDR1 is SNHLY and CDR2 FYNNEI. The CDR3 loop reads CASTYGLYQPQHF. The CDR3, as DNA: TGTGCCAGCACCTATGGACTTTATCAGCCCCAGCATTTT.

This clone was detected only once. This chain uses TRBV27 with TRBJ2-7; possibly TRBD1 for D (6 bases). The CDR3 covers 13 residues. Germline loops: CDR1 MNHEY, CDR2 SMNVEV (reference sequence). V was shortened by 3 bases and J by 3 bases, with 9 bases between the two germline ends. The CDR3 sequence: CASSFLGGYEQYF. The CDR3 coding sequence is TGTGCCAGCAGTTTTTTAGGGGGCTACGAGCAGTACTTC.

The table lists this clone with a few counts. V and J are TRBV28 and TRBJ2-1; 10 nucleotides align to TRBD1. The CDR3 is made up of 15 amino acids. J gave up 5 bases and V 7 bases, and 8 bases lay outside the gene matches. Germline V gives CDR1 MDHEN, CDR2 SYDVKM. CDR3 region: CASTTDRGQNNEQFF. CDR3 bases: TGTGCCAGCACCACCGACAGGGGGCAAAACAATGAGCAGTTCTTC.

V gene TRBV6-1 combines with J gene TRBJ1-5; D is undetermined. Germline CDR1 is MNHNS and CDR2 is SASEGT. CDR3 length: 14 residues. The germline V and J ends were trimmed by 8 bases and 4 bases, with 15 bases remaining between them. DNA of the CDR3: TGTGCCAGCCAGAGTGTAGCCGGGAATCAGCCCCAGCATTTT. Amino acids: CASQSVAGNQPQHF.

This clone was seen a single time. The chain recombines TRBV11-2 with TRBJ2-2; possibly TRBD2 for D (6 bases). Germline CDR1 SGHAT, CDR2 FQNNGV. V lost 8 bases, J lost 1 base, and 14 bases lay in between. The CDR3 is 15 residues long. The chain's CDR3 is CASPTGLMNTGELFF. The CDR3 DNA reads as TGTGCCAGCCCCACGGGACTGATGAACACCGGGGAGCTGTTTTTT.

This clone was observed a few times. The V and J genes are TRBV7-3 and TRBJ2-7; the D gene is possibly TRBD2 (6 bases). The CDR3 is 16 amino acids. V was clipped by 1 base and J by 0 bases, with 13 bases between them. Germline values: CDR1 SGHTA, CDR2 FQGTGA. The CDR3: CASSLRLEGSSYEQYF. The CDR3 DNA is TGTGCCAGCAGCTTAAGATTGGAGGGGAGCTCCTACGAGCAGTACTTC.

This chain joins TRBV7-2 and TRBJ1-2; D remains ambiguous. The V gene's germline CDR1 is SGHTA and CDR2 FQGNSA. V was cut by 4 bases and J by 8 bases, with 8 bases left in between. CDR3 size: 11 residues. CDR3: CASSWRQGYTF. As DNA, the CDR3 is TGTGCCAGCAGCTGGCGGCAGGGCTACACCTTC.